This T cell receptor (beta chain) originates from a study of response to subunit inactivated influenza vaccine. TCRdb reprocessed the RT-PCR reads with MiXCR, giving one entry per CDR3 protein. Of fewer than 350,000 distinct CDR3 sequences listed, 21% are singletons. Germline V gene sequence: CDR1 SNHLY, CDR2 FYNNEI. V lost 6 bases to trimming and J lost 4 bases; unmatched junction nucleotides: 11. There are 15 residues in the CDR3. General observations from the study: T cells newly recruited by each seasonal influenza vaccination are few, the authors suggested.

As concerns this clonotype: Its target is not known.

The sequences come from PBMCs from blood, collected around 22 months after vaccination. This sequence was found in a man between 50 and 75 years old who received an inactivated influenza vaccine. The gene calls are TRBV2 and TRBJ2-5, with 7 bases fitting TRBD1. CDR3 DNA sequence: TGTGCCAGCAGCCGCGAGGGACAGCAGGGAGAGACCCAGTACTTC. Translated: CASSREGQQGETQYF.